The text below deals with one T cell receptor beta chain. Its target is unknown. The sample originates from a study of T cells in Graves' hyperthyroidism and ophthalmopathy. Study-level results: It was a median about seven months before onset that the model predicted ophthalmopathy.

Germline CDR1 is MDHEN and CDR2 is SYDVKM. The CDR3 sequence is 14 residues long. With 8 bases removed from V and 1 base from J, the gap between germline ends came to 14 bases. Authors of the study amplified TCR beta CDR3 regions from RNA transcripts. TCR CDR3 underwent first-round RT-PCR with the HTBI primer set. TCRdb analysed the multiplex PCR reads with MiXCR anew, one entry per CDR3 protein. The sample gives over 120,000 distinct CDR3 sequences, roughly 23% of which show up once; 67% is in the top ten. This receptor was identified in a woman between 45 and 60 years old with Graves' hyperthyroidism that later progressed to Graves' ophthalmopathy. The chain carries TRBV28 and TRBJ1-1; D remains ambiguous. Sequencing input: blood. This CDR3 is CASGPATGNTEAFF. The CDR3 nucleotides read TGTGCCAGCGGGCCTGCGACGGGGAACACTGAAGCTTTCTTT.